This T cell receptor (beta chain) was retrieved from a study of early T cells in non-severe SARS-CoV-2 infection. Molecules of cDNA were individually given unique molecular identifiers that were attached to them. TCRdb fed the 5' RACE reads into MiXCR, producing one record per CDR3 protein. There are tens of thousands of distinct CDR3 sequences in the sample; roughly an eighth occur only once, and about 6.5% lies in the top ten. This clonotype was counted a few times. V was clipped by 3 bases and J by 4 bases; unmatched bases: 12. Germline assignment: CDR1 SGHNT and CDR2 YYREEE (reference sequence). The CDR3 is made up of 17 amino acids.

The clonotype comes from an adult who was a healthcare worker with PCR-confirmed SARS-CoV-2 infection or an uninfected control (not recorded which). This chain links TRBV5-4 with TRBJ2-5; TRBD2 matches at 10 bases. Sequenced: whole blood. The DNA of the CDR3 is TGTGCCAGCAGCTACGGACTGTCTAGCGGGAGCGGAGAGACCCAGTACTTC. Translation: CASSYGLSSGSGETQYF.